This T cell receptor (beta chain) was obtained from a study of blood T cell repertoires in COVID-19. The V gene lost 4 bases and the J gene lost 6 bases, with 10 bases spanning the gap. There are 13 residues in the CDR3. In germline, CDR1 is SGHRS, CDR2 YFSETQ. As processed by the authors: Reference gene primers were amplified, and this amplification served to estimate nucleated cell counts. Some clones are missing from TCRdb's copy, which holds only in-frame ones; the method was immunoSEQ multiplex PCR. D and trimming were read from the DNA, whereas the V and J calls and clone size are those reported in that table. The sample carries approximately 150,000 clones, roughly 85% recorded once.

This chain connects TRBV5-1 to TRBJ2-2; D may be TRBD2 (5 bases). Sequencing was carried out using peripheral blood. This clonotype was obtained from a man between 65 and 85 years old with acute or convalescent COVID-19. CDR3 bases: TGCGCCAGCAGCGTTAGCGTGGCCGGGGAGCTGTTTTTT. Translation: CASSVSVAGELFF.